This TCR beta chain comes out of a study of early stage breast cancer tumors. Study-wide points: Blood repertoires resembled normal breast more than tumor. Tumors had about 2.4-fold higher T cell density and higher clonality than adjacent normal breast tissue. Most shared enriched TCRB sequences were commonly generated ones.

Each sample had two DNA replicates, around 0.53 ug blood or about 1.5 ug tissue. TCRdb's copy holds only in-frame clones and misses some; the assay was immunoSEQ multiplex PCR. The sample records over 45,000 clones, 65% to 90% being singletons. Points on this clone: No antigen is known for it.

This CDR3 is 15 amino acids long. Deletions cut 4 bases from V and 4 bases from J, with 16 bases between. Germline V gives CDR1 SGHTA, CDR2 FQGTGA. The chain couples TRBV7-3 to TRBJ2-5; tentative D call: TRBD2 (7 bases). This sequence was found in a person aged 45-60 years with breast cancer. The sequenced sample was blood. Written as DNA, the CDR3 is TGTGCCAGCAGCTCACAGGGAGGGTGGGGAGAGACCCAGTACTTC. This codes for CASSSQGGWGETQYF.